The present T cell receptor (beta chain) was sequenced within a study of blood T cells in healthy people across ages (dated by TCRdb to between 2014 and 2016). With regard to the full study: In model experiments, template switching captured roughly one uniquely barcoded TCR beta cDNA molecule for every two T cells. To avoid experimental bias, donors of different ages were distributed randomly across sequencing lanes. To track age-related changes in TCR beta repertoire diversity, the study relied on deep sequencing normalized with unique cDNA molecular identifiers. The donors were divided into four age groups: young (average about 16 years), middle-aged (almost 40), aged (about 56) and long-lived (82). Using the same blood draw, the study looked at two additional independent replicas of 1 million unique cDNA reads for two donors, one aged 18 to 30 and the other aged 80 or older. Paper-wide results and their limitations: Total diversity estimates from one million sequenced T cells were considered lower bounds and underestimates. A strong correlation was found between observed TCR beta diversity and the percentage of naive T cells measured by flow cytometry. Because profiling used bulk unsorted PBMCs, naive and antigen-experienced compartments could not be compared conclusively. Observed TCR beta diversity per million T cells fell roughly linearly with age, and a significant reduction was already apparent by age around 36. Because donor CMV infection status was unknown, age-related changes in expanded clonotypes were potentially confounded. Compared with the aged group, the long-lived group had more naive CD4+ T cells, fewer expanded clones and increased TCR diversity, a pattern suggesting age selection.

Donors were about 36 systemically healthy Caucasian individuals from Russia aged about 6 to 100 years. Each donor gave about 11 milliliters of peripheral blood, drawn into EDTA-treated Vacutainer tubes. Ficoll-Paque density-gradient centrifugation was used to isolate PBMCs, with at least 6.5 million per sample. Trizol reagent was used to extract total RNA from PBMCs, with at least 6 micrograms per sample. For every donor, flow cytometry on a PBMC aliquot measured the percentage of naive CD45RAhigh/CD27high T cells. This clonotype has just a few counts. Its cognate antigen has yet to be identified. Per-nucleotide qualities are absent, and no much larger clonotype sits a single base away. The method behind the library was 5' RACE. TCRdb names Illumina HiSeq 2500 as the instrument used. A second PCR of roughly 7 to 11 cycles was performed with a sample-barcoded 5' primer and a J-beta primer mix. Each TCR beta cDNA molecule received a unique molecular identifier from a template-switch 5' adaptor carrying 12 random nucleotides. At least 2.5 million CDR3-containing paired-end reads were obtained from each sample. First-strand cDNA was synthesized from all RNA with the Mint cDNA synthesis kit, primed by a TRBC-specific oligonucleotide. Following uracil-DNA glycosylase treatment, all cDNA underwent a first 18-cycle PCR with the universal primers M1SS and BC2_uni_R. Regarding the original processing steps: Normalization of each sample was performed by random selection of 1 million high-quality reads, each carrying a distinct molecular identifier. Reads with shared molecular identifiers were discarded instead of being binned into consensus sequences. MiTCR, set to a Q25 quality threshold and the strictest error-elimination algorithm, was used for CDR3 identification, clonotype clustering and error correction. A nonparametric unseen species model with Euler transformation was used to estimate lower-bound total TCR beta diversity. The raw public data were reprocessed by TCRdb itself: fastp quality trimming at Q25, MiXCR clonotype calling, in-frame beta chains only. CDR3 protein sequences are deduplicated, and each keeps its most common genes and DNA. In this record, the V and J calls reflect TCRdb's handling and not the investigators' own analysis. The sample table contains roughly 2 million distinct CDR3 sequences; only one count was recorded for around 50% of them. Around 2.1% of the sample lies in the top ten.

In the germline V gene, CDR1 corresponds to SQVTM and CDR2 to ANQGSEA. Between the V and J ends, shortened by 1 base and 0 bases respectively, the junction contains 10 bases. Counted from cysteine to phenylalanine, this CDR3 has 15 amino acids. The sequence is cut down to CDR3 DNA, 45 bases in frame from base 1. The chain links TRBV29-1 with TRBJ2-1; the D gene is not confidently resolved. Sequencing input: blood. This receptor was identified in a woman between 40 and 50 years old in good health. The DNA sequence reads TGCAGCGTTGAAGGGTCGGCGAGCTCCTACAATGAGCAGTTCTTC. Translation gives CSVEGSASSYNEQFF.